Listed below are T cell receptor beta chains from one sample, sequenced in a study of control samples from healthy donors and cancer patients. Data came from immunoSEQ multiplex PCR; TCRdb stores just in-frame clones and leaves some out. The sample has 130,000 or so clones; about 90% are singletons. The material sequenced was blood. These TCRs come from a man between 18 and 29 years old in good health. Both conserved end residues are part of each CDR3. Fields, in order: CDR3 DNA, CDR3 protein, D gene, V gene, clone size, J gene. D genes are given only for firm matches. Clone size appears in some rows only: once, few, many, or a class for an expanded clone.

CDR3nt: TGTGCCAGCAGCTTAGAGGTCTCTGGACGGCATGGCTACACCTTC
CDR3aa: CASSLEVSGRHGYTF
d_gene: .
v_gene: TRBV7-2
abundance: .
j_gene: TRBJ1-2

CDR3nt: TGTGCCAGCAGTTCGTCACCCGGGGACCTCTATGGCTACACCTTC
CDR3aa: CASSSSPGDLYGYTF
d_gene: .
v_gene: TRBV6-5
abundance: .
j_gene: TRBJ1-2

CDR3nt: TGTGCCAGCCAACTTGCCGGGACAGTTAATTCACCCCTCCACTTT
CDR3aa: CASQLAGTVNSPLHF
d_gene: TRBD1
v_gene: TRBV6-5
abundance: .
j_gene: TRBJ1-6

CDR3nt: TGTGCCAGCAGTGAGTTTACAGAAGCTTTCTTT
CDR3aa: CASSEFTEAFF
d_gene: .
v_gene: TRBV2
abundance: .
j_gene: TRBJ1-1

CDR3nt: TGTGCCAGCAGCCAAGTAGGCGGGACAGGGATGAACGAGCAGTACTTC
CDR3aa: CASSQVGGTGMNEQYF
d_gene: TRBD1
v_gene: TRBV4-2
abundance: .
j_gene: TRBJ2-7

CDR3nt: TGTGCCAGCAGCTTAGGCAGGGGCGACACTGAAGCTTTCTTT
CDR3aa: CASSLGRGDTEAFF
d_gene: .
v_gene: TRBV7-9
abundance: .
j_gene: TRBJ1-1

CDR3nt: TGTGCCAGCAGCTATCTCTACGAGCAGTACTTC
CDR3aa: CASSYLYEQYF
d_gene: .
v_gene: TRBV6-2/TRBV6-3
abundance: few
j_gene: TRBJ2-7

CDR3nt: TGCGCCAGCAGCTTGGAGCAAGCGGGGGCTTTAGAGACCCAGTACTTC
CDR3aa: CASSLEQAGALETQYF
d_gene: TRBD2
v_gene: TRBV5-1
abundance: .
j_gene: TRBJ2-5

CDR3nt: TGTGCCAGCAGTTCCGGACAGCTCACTAACTATGGCTACACCTTC
CDR3aa: CASSSGQLTNYGYTF
d_gene: .
v_gene: TRBV27
abundance: .
j_gene: TRBJ1-2

CDR3nt: TGTGCCTGGAGGATCCGGGACAGGGGGCCAGAGACCCAGTACTTC
CDR3aa: CAWRIRDRGPETQYF
d_gene: TRBD1
v_gene: TRBV30
abundance: .
j_gene: TRBJ2-5

CDR3nt: TGTGCCAGCAGGAATGGGGGTGAAGCTTTCTTT
CDR3aa: CASRNGGEAFF
d_gene: .
v_gene: TRBV19
abundance: .
j_gene: TRBJ1-1

CDR3nt: TGTGCCAGCAGCGTAGGGGCCTCGGATACGCAGTATTTT
CDR3aa: CASSVGASDTQYF
d_gene: .
v_gene: TRBV5-6
abundance: once
j_gene: TRBJ2-3

CDR3nt: TGTGCCAGCAGCGTAGGCCTAGCGGGGGTCGAGGATACGCAGTATTTT
CDR3aa: CASSVGLAGVEDTQYF
d_gene: TRBD2
v_gene: TRBV9
abundance: .
j_gene: TRBJ2-3

CDR3nt: TGTGCCAGCAGCCTGGACAGGGGAGACTATGGCTACACCTTC
CDR3aa: CASSLDRGDYGYTF
d_gene: TRBD1
v_gene: TRBV14
abundance: .
j_gene: TRBJ1-2

CDR3nt: TGTGCCAGCAGCGTAGGGATAACGGTAGGGGAGACCCAGTACTTC
CDR3aa: CASSVGITVGETQYF
d_gene: .
v_gene: TRBV9
abundance: .
j_gene: TRBJ2-5

CDR3nt: TGTGCCAGCAGCTTAGGGTCCAGGAGCTATGGCTACACCTTC
CDR3aa: CASSLGSRSYGYTF
d_gene: .
v_gene: TRBV7-8
abundance: .
j_gene: TRBJ1-2

CDR3nt: TGTGCCAGCAGCGTAGAAGGGGCGGGGGGTTCCGATACGCAGTATTTT
CDR3aa: CASSVEGAGGSDTQYF
d_gene: TRBD2
v_gene: TRBV9
abundance: .
j_gene: TRBJ2-3

CDR3nt: TGTGCCATCAGTGAGTCGTCGGGGGGTACATACGAGCAGTACTTC
CDR3aa: CAISESSGGTYEQYF
d_gene: TRBD2
v_gene: TRBV10-3
abundance: .
j_gene: TRBJ2-7

CDR3nt: TGCGCCAGCAGCCAAGGAACGGGGGCGGACACTGAAGCTTTCTTT
CDR3aa: CASSQGTGADTEAFF
d_gene: .
v_gene: TRBV4-1
abundance: .
j_gene: TRBJ1-1

CDR3nt: TGTGCCAGCAGCTATGGGTGGGAGCAGTACTTC
CDR3aa: CASSYGWEQYF
d_gene: .
v_gene: TRBV11-2
abundance: .
j_gene: TRBJ2-7

CDR3nt: TGCGCCAGCAGCCCGATCGCCCGGGGCGGTTCCATTAACTATGGCTACACCTTC
CDR3aa: CASSPIARGGSINYGYTF
d_gene: .
v_gene: TRBV10-1
abundance: .
j_gene: TRBJ1-2

CDR3nt: TGTGCCTGGGGGACAGGGCTCACTGAAGCTTTCTTT
CDR3aa: CAWGTGLTEAFF
d_gene: TRBD1
v_gene: TRBV27
abundance: .
j_gene: TRBJ1-1

CDR3nt: TGCGCCAGCAGCTTTCAGGGGGCGAACACCGGGGAGCTGTTTTTT
CDR3aa: CASSFQGANTGELFF
d_gene: TRBD1
v_gene: TRBV5-1
abundance: .
j_gene: TRBJ2-2

CDR3nt: TGTGCCAGCAGCCTCACGGACTACGGGGAGACCCAGTACTTC
CDR3aa: CASSLTDYGETQYF
d_gene: .
v_gene: TRBV9
abundance: .
j_gene: TRBJ2-5

CDR3nt: TGTGCCAGCAGATTCGGTAGCGGCTCCACAGATACGCAGTATTTT
CDR3aa: CASRFGSGSTDTQYF
d_gene: .
v_gene: TRBV5-4
abundance: .
j_gene: TRBJ2-3

CDR3nt: TGTGCCAGCAGCTTAGTACCGGGACAGGGATTCACCGGGGAGCTGTTTTTT
CDR3aa: CASSLVPGQGFTGELFF
d_gene: TRBD1
v_gene: TRBV7-6
abundance: .
j_gene: TRBJ2-2

CDR3nt: TGTGCCAGCAGCTTAGGGGATGGGGGTGTCAGTACTGAAGCTTTCTTT
CDR3aa: CASSLGDGGVSTEAFF
d_gene: .
v_gene: TRBV11-2
abundance: .
j_gene: TRBJ1-1

CDR3nt: TGTGCCAGCAGCTTAGTTCTCCTAGCGGGACGCACAGATACGCAGTATTTT
CDR3aa: CASSLVLLAGRTDTQYF
d_gene: TRBD2
v_gene: TRBV7-2
abundance: .
j_gene: TRBJ2-3

CDR3nt: TGTGCCAGCAGCCCCGGACGGACAATTGGGACTGAAGCTTTCTTT
CDR3aa: CASSPGRTIGTEAFF
d_gene: .
v_gene: TRBV3-1/TRBV3-2
abundance: .
j_gene: TRBJ1-1

CDR3nt: TGTGCCAGCTCACCTATCGGACAGCTCCCCGATTTAGAGACCCAGTACTTC
CDR3aa: CASSPIGQLPDLETQYF
d_gene: .
v_gene: TRBV18
abundance: .
j_gene: TRBJ2-5

CDR3nt: TGTGCCAGCAGTGTCGGGACAGATACGCAGTATTTT
CDR3aa: CASSVGTDTQYF
d_gene: .
v_gene: TRBV2
abundance: .
j_gene: TRBJ2-3

CDR3nt: TGTGCCAGCAGCTTAGGACTAGCGAGGGAGACCCAGTACTTC
CDR3aa: CASSLGLARETQYF
d_gene: TRBD2
v_gene: TRBV7-2
abundance: few
j_gene: TRBJ2-5

CDR3nt: TGTGCCAGCGGGAAAGGGGGGCAGACCCACTATGAAGCTTTCTTT
CDR3aa: CASGKGGQTHYEAFF
d_gene: .
v_gene: TRBV28
abundance: .
j_gene: TRBJ1-1

CDR3nt: TGTGCCAGCAGTCCTATTCAGGGTAGAGGCTATGGCTACACCTTC
CDR3aa: CASSPIQGRGYGYTF
d_gene: .
v_gene: TRBV28
abundance: .
j_gene: TRBJ1-2

CDR3nt: TGCGCCAGCAGCTTGACCGGAGGACCGAACACTGAAGCTTTCTTT
CDR3aa: CASSLTGGPNTEAFF
d_gene: .
v_gene: TRBV5-1
abundance: .
j_gene: TRBJ1-1

CDR3nt: TGTGCCACCGGGACAGGGAATCAGCCCCAGCATTTT
CDR3aa: CATGTGNQPQHF
d_gene: TRBD1
v_gene: TRBV12-3/TRBV12-4
abundance: .
j_gene: TRBJ1-5

CDR3nt: TGTGCCAGCTCACAAACAGGGACCTATAATTCACCCCTCCACTTT
CDR3aa: CASSQTGTYNSPLHF
d_gene: .
v_gene: TRBV18
abundance: .
j_gene: TRBJ1-6

CDR3nt: TGTGCCAGCAGCTTATCTTCCGGCGCGATGGGGAAAAGTGAAAAACTGTTTTTT
CDR3aa: CASSLSSGAMGKSEKLFF
d_gene: .
v_gene: TRBV7-9
abundance: .
j_gene: TRBJ1-4

CDR3nt: TGTGCCAGCAGTCCGAGTAGGGGCAAGCAAGAGACCCAGTACTTC
CDR3aa: CASSPSRGKQETQYF
d_gene: .
v_gene: TRBV6-5
abundance: .
j_gene: TRBJ2-5

CDR3nt: TGTGCCATCAGTGAGACGACAGCTGGCGCTGAAGCTTTCTTT
CDR3aa: CAISETTAGAEAFF
d_gene: .
v_gene: TRBV10-3
abundance: .
j_gene: TRBJ1-1

CDR3nt: TGTGCCAGCAGTTTTAGCGGGGGAAGCACAGATACGCAGTATTTT
CDR3aa: CASSFSGGSTDTQYF
d_gene: TRBD2
v_gene: TRBV6-6
abundance: .
j_gene: TRBJ2-3

CDR3nt: TGCGCCAGCAGCCAAGGATCGACAGGAATCTACGAGCAGTACTTC
CDR3aa: CASSQGSTGIYEQYF
d_gene: .
v_gene: TRBV4-1
abundance: .
j_gene: TRBJ2-7

CDR3nt: TGTGCCAGCAGTAAGGACAGTTTCACCGGGGAGCTGTTTTTT
CDR3aa: CASSKDSFTGELFF
d_gene: .
v_gene: TRBV2
abundance: .
j_gene: TRBJ2-2

CDR3nt: TGTGCCAGCAGCCCCCTGTGGAGTACCCAGAACACCGGGGAGCTGTTTTTT
CDR3aa: CASSPLWSTQNTGELFF
d_gene: .
v_gene: TRBV7-9
abundance: .
j_gene: TRBJ2-2

CDR3nt: TGTGCCTGGAGTACCGGACAGGGGACCGGGGAGCTGTTTTTT
CDR3aa: CAWSTGQGTGELFF
d_gene: TRBD1
v_gene: TRBV30
abundance: .
j_gene: TRBJ2-2

CDR3nt: TGCGCCAGCAGCCAAGATTCACAGGGACAAGAGACCCAGTACTTC
CDR3aa: CASSQDSQGQETQYF
d_gene: .
v_gene: TRBV4-1
abundance: few
j_gene: TRBJ2-5

CDR3nt: TGTGCCAGCTCACCCAGACAGGGATGGTACGAGCAGTACTTC
CDR3aa: CASSPRQGWYEQYF
d_gene: TRBD1
v_gene: TRBV18
abundance: .
j_gene: TRBJ2-7

CDR3nt: TGCAGTGCCGAGAAGGGAGGCTACACCTTC
CDR3aa: CSAEKGGYTF
d_gene: .
v_gene: TRBV20-1
abundance: .
j_gene: TRBJ1-2

CDR3nt: TGTGCCAGCAGGGATCCGGGACAGGGGGCGACCGGCTACACCTTC
CDR3aa: CASRDPGQGATGYTF
d_gene: TRBD1
v_gene: TRBV28
abundance: .
j_gene: TRBJ1-2

CDR3nt: TGTGCCAGCACCTCTTCTCATGAGCAGTACTTC
CDR3aa: CASTSSHEQYF
d_gene: .
v_gene: TRBV12-3/TRBV12-4
abundance: .
j_gene: TRBJ2-7

CDR3nt: TGCAGCGTCGCGAGTACCTCCTACGAGCAGTACTTC
CDR3aa: CSVASTSYEQYF
d_gene: .
v_gene: TRBV29-1
abundance: .
j_gene: TRBJ2-7

CDR3nt: TGTGCCAGCAGCCTAAACTGGGAGACGGCGACATTC
CDR3aa: CASSLNWETATF
d_gene: .
v_gene: TRBV5-4
abundance: .
j_gene: TRBJ1-2

CDR3nt: TGTGCCAGCAGCTTAGTGGCCTACGAGCAGTACTTC
CDR3aa: CASSLVAYEQYF
d_gene: .
v_gene: TRBV7-9
abundance: .
j_gene: TRBJ2-7